This T cell receptor (beta chain) is drawn from a study of blood T cell repertoires in COVID-19. Study-level information: Acute and convalescent COVID-19 specimens originated in the United States, Italy and Spain. The cDNA or gDNA used as material had been derived from T cells, B-cell-depleted T cells, or PBMCs.

Seattle participants joined during active infection and were tracked over time. Original processing notes: Estimated nucleated cell counts came from reference gene primer amplification. Libraries were prepared by immunoSEQ multiplex PCR; TCRdb keeps only in-frame clonotypes and omits some of them. V and J calls and clone size come straight from that table; D and trimming were deduced from the DNA. In the table there are 250,000 to 300,000 clones, about nine tenths of which are singletons. The CDR3 runs to 20 residues. Germline-derived CDR1 and CDR2 are SGHTS and YDEGEE. V was pared by 4 bases and J by 10 bases, with 27 bases of the junction left unmatched.

The chain joins TRBV5-8 to TRBJ2-1, with 9 bases lining up with TRBD1. This clonotype was sampled from a young woman with COVID-19, enrolled during active disease. The sample consisted of peripheral blood. The CDR3, as DNA: TGTGCCAGCAGCCTCGATAGGGACAGGGATTTGGGACGGCGGACAATCGAGCAGTTCTTC. Its translation: CASSLDRDRDLGRRTIEQFF.